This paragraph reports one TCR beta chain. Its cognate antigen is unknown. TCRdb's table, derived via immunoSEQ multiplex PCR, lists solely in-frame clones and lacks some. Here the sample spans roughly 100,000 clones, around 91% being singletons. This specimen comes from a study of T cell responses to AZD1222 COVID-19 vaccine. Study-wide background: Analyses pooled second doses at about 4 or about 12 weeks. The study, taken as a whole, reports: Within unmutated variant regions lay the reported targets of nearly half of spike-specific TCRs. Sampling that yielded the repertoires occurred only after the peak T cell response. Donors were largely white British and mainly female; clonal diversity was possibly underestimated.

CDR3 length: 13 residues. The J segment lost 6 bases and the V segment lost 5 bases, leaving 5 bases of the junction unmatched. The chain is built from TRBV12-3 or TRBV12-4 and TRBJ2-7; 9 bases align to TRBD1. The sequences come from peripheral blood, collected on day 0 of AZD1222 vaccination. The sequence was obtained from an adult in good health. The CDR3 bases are TGTGCCAGCAGTACCGGGACAGGGCTCGAGCAGTACTTC. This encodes CASSTGTGLEQYF.